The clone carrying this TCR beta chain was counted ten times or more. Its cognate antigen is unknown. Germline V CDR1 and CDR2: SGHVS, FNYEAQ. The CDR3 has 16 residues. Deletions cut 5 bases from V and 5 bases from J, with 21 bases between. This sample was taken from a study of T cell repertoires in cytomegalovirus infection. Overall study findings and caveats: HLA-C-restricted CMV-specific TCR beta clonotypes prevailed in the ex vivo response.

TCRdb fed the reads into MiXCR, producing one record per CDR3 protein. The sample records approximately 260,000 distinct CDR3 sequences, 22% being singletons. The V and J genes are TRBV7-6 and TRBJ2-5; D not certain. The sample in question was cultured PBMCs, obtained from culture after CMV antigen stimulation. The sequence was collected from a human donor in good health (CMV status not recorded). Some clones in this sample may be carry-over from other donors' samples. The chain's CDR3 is CASSPWSSRVGETQYF. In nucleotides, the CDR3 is TGTGCCAGCAGCCCCTGGTCGAGCCGGGTCGGCGAGACCCAGTACTTC.